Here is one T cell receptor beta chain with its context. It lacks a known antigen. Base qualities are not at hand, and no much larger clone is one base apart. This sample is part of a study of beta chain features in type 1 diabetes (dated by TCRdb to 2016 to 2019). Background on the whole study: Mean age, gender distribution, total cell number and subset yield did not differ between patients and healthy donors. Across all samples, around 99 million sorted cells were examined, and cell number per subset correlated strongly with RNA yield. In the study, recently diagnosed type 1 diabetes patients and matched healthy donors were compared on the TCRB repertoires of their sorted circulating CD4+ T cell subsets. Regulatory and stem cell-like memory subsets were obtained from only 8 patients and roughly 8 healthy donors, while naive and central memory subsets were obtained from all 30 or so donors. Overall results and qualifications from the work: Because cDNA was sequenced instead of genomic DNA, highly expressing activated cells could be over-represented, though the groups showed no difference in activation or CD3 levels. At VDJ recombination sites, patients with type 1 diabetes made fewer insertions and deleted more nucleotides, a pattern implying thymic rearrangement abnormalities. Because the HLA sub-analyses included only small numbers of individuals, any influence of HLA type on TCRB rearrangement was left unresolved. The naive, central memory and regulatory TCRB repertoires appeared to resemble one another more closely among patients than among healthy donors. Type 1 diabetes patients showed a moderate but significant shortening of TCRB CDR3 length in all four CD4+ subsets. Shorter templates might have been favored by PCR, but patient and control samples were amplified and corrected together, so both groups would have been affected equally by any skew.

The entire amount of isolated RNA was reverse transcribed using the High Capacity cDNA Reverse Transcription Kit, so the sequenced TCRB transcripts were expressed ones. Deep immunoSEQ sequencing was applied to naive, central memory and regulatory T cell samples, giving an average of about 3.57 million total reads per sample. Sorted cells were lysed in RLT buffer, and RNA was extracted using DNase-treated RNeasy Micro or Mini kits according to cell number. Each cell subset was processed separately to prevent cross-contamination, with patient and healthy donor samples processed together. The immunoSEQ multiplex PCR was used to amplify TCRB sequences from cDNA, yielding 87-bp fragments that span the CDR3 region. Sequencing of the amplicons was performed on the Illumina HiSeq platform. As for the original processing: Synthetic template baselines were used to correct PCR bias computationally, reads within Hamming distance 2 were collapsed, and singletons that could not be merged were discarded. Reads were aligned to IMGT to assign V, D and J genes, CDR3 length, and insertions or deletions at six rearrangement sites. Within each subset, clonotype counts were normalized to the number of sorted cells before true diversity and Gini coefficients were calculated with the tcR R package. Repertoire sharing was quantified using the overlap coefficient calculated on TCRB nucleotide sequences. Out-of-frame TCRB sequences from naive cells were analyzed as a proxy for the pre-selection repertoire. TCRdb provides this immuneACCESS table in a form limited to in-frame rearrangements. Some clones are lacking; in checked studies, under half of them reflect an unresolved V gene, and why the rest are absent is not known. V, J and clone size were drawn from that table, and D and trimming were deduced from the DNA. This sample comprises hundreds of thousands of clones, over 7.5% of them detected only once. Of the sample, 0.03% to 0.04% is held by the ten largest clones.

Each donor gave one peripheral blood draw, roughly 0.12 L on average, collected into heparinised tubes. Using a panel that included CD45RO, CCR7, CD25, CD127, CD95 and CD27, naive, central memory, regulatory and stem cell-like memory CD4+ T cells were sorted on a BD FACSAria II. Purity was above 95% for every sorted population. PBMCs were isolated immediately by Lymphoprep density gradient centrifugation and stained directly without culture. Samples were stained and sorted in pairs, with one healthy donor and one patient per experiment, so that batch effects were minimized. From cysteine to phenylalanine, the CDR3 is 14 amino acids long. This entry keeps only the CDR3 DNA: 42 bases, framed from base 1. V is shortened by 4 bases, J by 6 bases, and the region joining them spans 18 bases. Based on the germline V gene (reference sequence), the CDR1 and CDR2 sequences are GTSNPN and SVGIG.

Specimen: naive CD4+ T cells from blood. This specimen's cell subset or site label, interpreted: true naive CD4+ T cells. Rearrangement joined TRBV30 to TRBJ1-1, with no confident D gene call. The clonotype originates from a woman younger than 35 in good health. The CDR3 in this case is CAWMPLSYRAEAFF. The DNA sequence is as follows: TGTGCCTGGATGCCTTTAAGTTATCGGGCTGAAGCTTTCTTT.